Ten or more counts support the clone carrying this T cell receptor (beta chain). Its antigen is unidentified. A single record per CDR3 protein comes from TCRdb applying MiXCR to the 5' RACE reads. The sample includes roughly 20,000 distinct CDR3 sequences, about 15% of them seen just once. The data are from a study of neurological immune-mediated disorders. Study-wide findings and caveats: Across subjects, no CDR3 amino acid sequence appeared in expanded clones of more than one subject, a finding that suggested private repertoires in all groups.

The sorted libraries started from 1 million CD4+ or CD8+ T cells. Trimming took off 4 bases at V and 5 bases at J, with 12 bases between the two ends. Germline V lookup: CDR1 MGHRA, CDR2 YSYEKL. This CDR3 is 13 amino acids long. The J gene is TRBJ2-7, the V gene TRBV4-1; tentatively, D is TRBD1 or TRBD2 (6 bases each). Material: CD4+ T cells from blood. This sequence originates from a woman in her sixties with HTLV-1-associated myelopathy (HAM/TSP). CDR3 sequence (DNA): TGCGCCAGCAGCCGTTTGGAGGGGGACGAGCAGTACTTC. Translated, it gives CASSRLEGDEQYF.